The 21 T cell receptor beta chains listed next were all sequenced from one sample in a study of T cell responses to AZD1222 COVID-19 vaccine. The repertoire was sequenced with immunoSEQ multiplex PCR; TCRdb's copy has only in-frame clones and lacks some. The repertoire holds approximately 75,000 clones, with roughly 84% as singletons. The sample here was peripheral blood, taken 28 days after the second AZD1222 dose. The receptors were sampled from an adult who received the AZD1222 COVID-19 vaccine.

The chain joins TRBV7-2 to TRBJ2-5, with unresolved D. V lost 2 bases and J lost 2, with 9 bases in between. The CDR3 consists of 14 residues. The germline CDR1 and CDR2 sequences are SGHTA and FQGNSA. CDR3 residues: CASSLLVSQETQYF. Here the CDR3 DNA reads TGTGCCAGCAGCTTACTGGTCAGTCAAGAGACCCAGTACTTC. The variable domain in full, with the rest retrieved from reference TRBV7-2 and TRBJ2-5, is GAGVSQSPSNKVTEKGKDVELRCDPISGHTALYWYRQSLGQGLEFLIYFQGNSAPDKSGLPSDRFSAERTGGSVSTLTIQRTQQEDSAVYLCASSLLVSQETQYFGPGTRLLVL.

The rearrangement joins TRBV30 to TRBJ1-2; 11 bases map to TRBD1. The CDR3 length is 14 residues. From germline, CDR1 is GTSNPN and CDR2 SVGIG (reference sequence). Trimming at V came to 7 bases and at J to 5 bases, leaving 9 bases not matched to a gene. The CDR3 here is CAFSRDRGRYGYTF. The CDR3 bases are TGTGCCTTCTCCCGGGACAGGGGGAGGTATGGCTACACCTTC.

The chain recombines TRBV19 with TRBJ2-7; unclear D gene. V was cut by 3 bases and J by 3 bases, with 9 bases left in between. Germline-derived CDR1 and CDR2 are LNHDA and SQIVND (reference sequence). CDR3 length equals 13 residues. The CDR3 region has the DNA TGTGCCAGTAGTATTTCAGGAGTCTACGAGCAGTACTTC. Amino acids: CASSISGVYEQYF.

This chain connects TRBV9 to TRBJ1-1; D gene uncertain. Between the trimmed V and J ends, which lost 0 bases and 4 bases, there was a span of 7 bases. Looked up from germline, CDR1 is SGDLS and CDR2 is YYNGEE. The CDR3 contains 13 residues. CDR3 amino acids: CASSVGGRTEAFF. CDR3 DNA sequence: TGTGCCAGCAGCGTAGGGGGTCGCACTGAAGCTTTCTTT. Full variable domain (outside the CDR3, taken from reference TRBV9 and TRBJ1-1): DSGVTQTPKHLITATGQRVTLRCSPRSGDLSVYWYQQSLDQGLQFLIQYYNGEERAKGNILERFSAQQFPDLHSELNLSSLELGDSALYFCASSVGGRTEAFFGQGTRLTVV.

The chain links TRBV20-1 to TRBJ1-2; maybe TRBD1 (5 bases). The germline V gene encodes CDR1 DFQATT and CDR2 SNEGSKA (reference sequence). The CDR3 consists of 10 residues. The DNA of the CDR3 is TGCAGGGGGGGAGTTGGCGGCTACACCTTC. It specifies CRGGVGGYTF.

J is TRBJ2-7 and V is TRBV7-9, with unresolved D. CDR1 is SEHNR, CDR2 FQNEAQ, per germline (reference sequence). V lost 3 bases and J 2 bases, leaving 14 bases between the germline ends. The CDR3 runs 15 residues. The CDR3 nucleotides are TGTGCCAGCAGCTTCCTCGGAACAGTAGCCTACGAGCAGTACTTC. Translation: CASSFLGTVAYEQYF.

The genes are TRBV7-8 and TRBJ2-7; possibly TRBD1 for D (6 bases). Trimming cost V 8 bases and J 2 bases, with 13 bases left between them. CDR1 and CDR2 from the germline V gene are SGHVS and FQNEAQ. CDR3 length: 13 residues. The chain's CDR3 is CASVGAGAYEQYF. CDR3 sequence (DNA): TGTGCCAGCGTCGGGGCAGGGGCCTACGAGCAGTACTTC. Complete variable domain (other parts from reference TRBV7-8 and TRBJ2-7): GAGVSQSPRYKVAKRGQDVALRCDPISGHVSLFWYQQALGQGPEFLTYFQNEAQLDKSGLPSDRFFAERPEGSVSTLKIQRTQQEDSAVYLCASVGAGAYEQYFGPGTRLTVT.

V and J are TRBV11-2 and TRBJ1-4, with unresolved D. Germline loops: CDR1 SGHAT, CDR2 FQNNGV. V lost 1 base and J 8 bases, leaving 17 bases between the germline ends. The CDR3 is 16 amino acids. The CDR3 is CASSLAFRTRAEKLFF. In nucleotides, the CDR3 is TGTGCCAGCAGCTTAGCTTTCAGGACCCGGGCGGAAAAACTGTTTTTT.

The rearrangement links TRBV7-3 to TRBJ2-3; perhaps TRBD2 as D (6 bases). V was shortened by 6 bases and J by 1 base, with 14 bases between the two germline ends. Germline CDR1 is SGHTA and CDR2 is FQGTGA. The CDR3 loop spans 15 amino acids. The CDR3 region has the DNA TGTGCCAGCAGGCTCGGTCCGGGGGGCACAGATACGCAGTATTTT. This sequence encodes CASRLGPGGTDTQYF.

The rearrangement joins TRBV6-5 to TRBJ2-3; 8 bases map to TRBD1. This CDR3 region has 15 residues. Germline CDR1 is MNHEY and CDR2 is SVGAGI. Germline trimming cut 1 base from V and 1 base from J; bases unmatched to any gene: 1. This CDR3 is CASSYLTGGTDTQYF. The DNA for the CDR3 is TGTGCCAGCAGTTACTTGACAGGGGGCACAGATACGCAGTATTTT.

The rearrangement links TRBV10-1 to TRBJ2-5, with D uncertain. With 8 bases removed from V and 0 bases from J, the gap between germline ends came to 7 bases. This CDR3 contains 12 residues. Germline V gene sequence: CDR1 WNHNN, CDR2 SYGVQD (reference sequence). The CDR3 spells CASGPYQETQYF. The DNA for the CDR3 is TGCGCCAGCGGACCGTACCAAGAGACCCAGTACTTC.

The V and J genes are TRBV29-1 and TRBJ2-1; 10 nucleotides match TRBD2. The CDR3 runs 14 residues. V shed 7 bases, J shed 7 bases, and the junction held 10 bases outside the gene matches. The germline CDR1 and CDR2 sequences are SQVTM and ANQGSEA. CDR3 residues: CSAQAGLAANEQFF. In DNA form, the CDR3 reads TGCAGCGCCCAAGCTGGACTAGCGGCGAATGAGCAGTTCTTC.

The chain is built from TRBV9 and TRBJ1-3, with D perhaps matching TRBD1 (5 bases). The germline V gene encodes CDR1 SGDLS and CDR2 YYNGEE. V was trimmed by 4 bases and J by 5 bases, leaving 16 bases between them. The CDR3 consists of 15 residues. In nucleotides, the CDR3 is TGTGCCAGCAGCCCGAGGGCAGGGAGGCGAAACACCATATATTTT. This sequence encodes CASSPRAGRRNTIYF.

The chain is built from TRBV6-5 and TRBJ1-2, with 8 bases aligning to TRBD1. The germline CDR1 and CDR2 sequences are MNHEY and SVGAGI. The CDR3 has 14 amino acids. After removal of 2 bases from V and 4 bases from J, the junction contained 3 bases not matched to a gene. The CDR3 region is CASSYGQGSYGYTF. For the CDR3, the DNA is TGTGCCAGCAGTTACGGACAGGGAAGCTATGGCTACACCTTC.

The V and J genes are TRBV12-5 and TRBJ2-3; 9 bases align to TRBD1. From germline, CDR1 is LGHNT and CDR2 FRNRAP. This CDR3 spans 15 amino acids. The junction had 8 bases not matched to a gene; V was cut back by 7 bases and J by 3 bases. DNA for the CDR3: TGTGCTAGTGCATTAGGGACAGGGACAACAGATACGCAGTATTTT. This sequence encodes CASALGTGTTDTQYF.

This chain joins TRBV2 and TRBJ1-1; D uncertain. The germline CDR1 and CDR2 sequences are SNHLY and FYNNEI. The ends were cut back, 6 bases at V and 3 bases at J, with 8 bases in the middle. The CDR3 is 12 residues long. CDR3 in amino acids: CASRQTYTEAFF. The CDR3, as DNA: TGTGCCAGCAGACAGACTTACACTGAAGCTTTCTTT.

This chain links TRBV11-2 with TRBJ1-1; D is possibly TRBD1 (6 bases). This CDR3 region has 15 residues. V dropped 3 bases and J dropped 3 bases, with 14 bases sitting between them. CDR1 SGHAT and CDR2 FQNNGV come from the germline V gene. This CDR3 reads CASSFSGGQDTEAFF. The CDR3 DNA reads as TGTGCCAGCAGCTTTAGCGGGGGGCAGGACACTGAAGCTTTCTTT. The variable domain in full, completed from reference TRBV11-2 and TRBJ1-1, reads EAGVAQSPRYKIIEKRQSVAFWCNPISGHATLYWYQQILGQGPKLLIQFQNNGVVDDSQLPKDRFSAERLKGVDSTLKIQPAKLEDSAVYLCASSFSGGQDTEAFFGQGTRLTVV.

The chain uses TRBV5-4 and TRBJ2-7, with no clear D. Trimming took off 3 bases at V and 3 bases at J, with 10 bases between the two ends. Germline values: CDR1 SGHNT, CDR2 YYREEE (reference sequence). CDR3 length: 13 amino acids. The CDR3 is CASSSDPGYEQYF. The CDR3 nucleotides read TGTGCCAGCAGCTCGGACCCAGGCTACGAGCAGTACTTC.

The sample holds a few counts of this clone. The chain is built from TRBV6-5 and TRBJ2-1, with D perhaps matching TRBD1 or TRBD2 (5 bases each). This CDR3 is 15 amino acids long. The germline CDR1 and CDR2 sequences are MNHEY and SVGAGI. Trimming took off 8 bases at V and 6 bases at J, with 20 bases between the two ends. The CDR3 sequence: CASRSGPFPGNEQFF. CDR3 nucleotide sequence: TGTGCCAGCCGATCGGGGCCTTTCCCGGGCAATGAGCAGTTCTTC.

The V and J genes are TRBV7-8 and TRBJ1-1, with D perhaps TRBD1 (5 bases). The CDR3 spans 16 residues. The ends were cut back, 2 bases at V and 3 bases at J, with 16 bases in the middle. The V gene's germline CDR1 is SGHVS and CDR2 FQNEAQ. The CDR3 DNA sequence: TGTGCCAGCAGCTTATTTGCAGGGAAGGCGTACACTGAAGCTTTCTTT. It is translated as CASSLFAGKAYTEAFF.

The CDR3 DNA reads as TGTGCCAGCAGTTCGGGACTAGCGGGGGGCTTAGGCGAGCAGTACTTC. It yields the protein CASSSGLAGGLGEQYF. The genes are TRBV27 and TRBJ2-7; 15 nucleotides align to TRBD2. J gave up 6 bases and V 4 bases, and 7 bases lay outside the gene matches. The germline V gene encodes CDR1 MNHEY and CDR2 SMNVEV (reference sequence). This CDR3 is built from 16 residues.